This T cell receptor (beta chain) was retrieved from a study of cytomegalovirus exposure and HLA in healthy donors (dated 2017 in TCRdb). For the study in its entirety: An earlier analysis of several hundred of the donors reported 276 Gb of sequence data and 95 million to 120 million unique TCR beta sequences obtained from some 200 million T cells. Four or five DR-DQ haplotypes were handled as single units for association and clustering, since linkage in the cohort was strong. Rather than drawing on any new phenotypic data, the later analysis identified candidate immune exposures from TCR beta sequences and the way those sequences occurred across donors. Among a few hundred genotyped donors of the cohort, an average of around 240,000 unique TCR beta nucleotide sequences were sequenced per donor, roughly 18% of them non-productive. The aim of the study was to test whether cataloging public T cell receptors could identify signatures of past pathogen exposure. Every repertoire in the discovery cohort had been generated on one and the same sequencing platform. To study patterns of TCR occurrence, a later analysis re-analyzed previously published TCR beta repertoires from 700 or so donors and added high-resolution HLA genotyping. To predict cytomegalovirus infection status, the study brought together high-throughput TCR immunosequencing, statistical association of individual TCRs with disease status, and machine learning. The number of donors typed differed by locus, with 629-630 for A, B, C, DRB1 and DQB1, around 560 for DQA1, approximately 570 for DPA1, and some 440 for DPB1. The study used immunosequencing to profile the T cell repertoires of several hundred subjects and linked those repertoires to cytomegalovirus serostatus. Donor age, sex, ethnicity and CMV serostatus were compiled alongside the repertoire data. Besides the first cohort of approximately 670 subjects, a separate validation cohort made up of 120 different subjects was used. HLA typing included class I and class II loci at four-digit resolution. An earlier analysis of approximately 640 of the donors applied high-throughput TCR beta sequencing to assess whether each TCR beta V gene segment acted as functional or pseudogenic. Of the 300 to 450 genotyped donors, approximately 81% were placed in the genetic ancestry cluster associated with self-reported Caucasian donors. Genome-wide SNP genotypes for about three fifths of the roughly 670 donors were used in a later genetic analysis, which treated that subset as a discovery cohort. An early release that covered roughly 600 HLA-typed donors contained approximately 320 gigabases of sequencing data and about 84 million unique TCR sequences. What the work shows at the level of the full study, not this receptor alone: It was suggested by the authors that the approach could potentially be generalized to other disease states and immunological phenotypes. The presence/absence analyses assumed that sequencing depth was roughly uniform across donors, and that assumption may not be true. Linkage disequilibrium might explain the correlated functional status among segregating V segments, but an unknown experimental factor could not be excluded. Compared with the approximately 670-donor mean, donors in an Asian-associated ancestry cluster had fewer N-insertions in productive TCRs, according to a later genetic analysis. Only TCR beta chains were sequenced in this cohort, and the absence of alpha or paired-chain data limited detectable features. A few of the identified cytomegalovirus-associated TCR beta chains were confirmed in vitro to be specific for cytomegalovirus antigens. Because counts were too low, seventeen rarely observed V segments, including chromosome 9 orphons, were excluded from the earlier analysis of 587 of the donors. In both the original and validation cohorts, the classifier was reported to diagnose cytomegalovirus status with high specificity and sensitivity. An earlier analysis of around 600 of the donors showed that most TCR beta V segments appeared in productive rearrangements either about 87% or about 30% of the time, which broadly matched IMGT annotations. A further reported finding was that TCR beta sequences accurately predicted the HLA-A and HLA-B alleles for most subjects in the first cohort. A later analysis found that TCR association rates varied across HLA loci, with DRB1 alleles showing the most associated TCRs and HLA-C alleles the fewest. Compared with equally common non-associated chains, HLA-associated TCR beta chains in a later analysis were more clonally expanded and had lower generation probabilities. Most CMV-associated TCR beta chains appeared to be HLA-restricted in a later analysis, and the HLA associations seemed to be driven largely by CMV exposure. The sequencing pipeline was judged likely to have produced a cluster of highly shared sequence variants as a technical artifact. When HLA alleles, especially DR and DQ, strongly co-occurred, TCR associations were difficult to assign to individual alleles. In the study, 150 to 200 TCR beta chains were listed as associated with cytomegalovirus. Because HLA typing was unavailable for some donors at each locus, only the typed subset was used in association tests. In a later analysis, several top co-occurrence clusters were reported to appear linked to parvovirus B19, influenza, CMV and Epstein-Barr virus. Most TCR sequences were observed very rarely across donors, whereas some public TCRs were present in many individuals. A later genetic analysis associated a missense DCLRE1C variant with V-gene and J-gene trimming of TCR beta chains, and an independent cohort replicated the association. Immune exposure information for the cohort was limited to CMV serostatus. Some IMGT-functional V segments, including TRBV6-2 and TRBV6-3, could not be told apart with the 87-base-pair reads, so those segments were excluded. Specific HLA alleles were associated with roughly 16,000 TCR beta sequences at a false discovery rate of 0.05 in a later analysis.

Trimming removed 0 bases from V and 9 bases from J, leaving 18 bases between the germline ends. The germline V gene encodes CDR1 LGHNA and CDR2 YSLEER. The CDR3 has 16 amino acids, counting the end cysteine and phenylalanine. Only the CDR3 region is kept as DNA, spanning 48 bases read in frame from base 1. Comment on this clone: No cognate antigen has been identified for it. The sample holds no much larger clone one base away, and base qualities are not on file.

The cohort was made up of 666 healthy bone marrow donors. All cohort members were sampled while nominally healthy, although unrecorded immune exposures were likely present. The donor tested CMV seronegative and was one of the 352 seronegative cohort members. A peripheral blood sample was collected from each donor, and TCR beta sequencing was performed on peripheral blood mononuclear cells. Genomic DNA was extracted from the blood cell samples with the Qiagen DNeasy Blood Extraction Kit. Libraries were prepared through the immunoSEQ multiplex PCR assay. For the multiplex PCR, a mixture combining 60 forward primers for TCR Vbeta segments and 13 reverse primers for TCR Jbeta segments was used. A multiplex PCR assay on genomic DNA amplified the CDR3 region of rearranged TCR beta genes. The Illumina HiSeq System was used to sequence the amplified TCR beta libraries as 87-base-pair reads. Regarding the original processing steps: A later analysis counted 65 million to 90 million unique TCR beta chains across the 550 to 700 repertoires, and roughly 10 million of these chains were shared by at least two donors. Raw reads were error-corrected and collapsed into unique sequences with a nearest-neighbor algorithm that merged closely related sequences to remove PCR and sequencing errors. To assign V, D and J gene segments, CDR3 sequences were aligned to IMGT reference sequences. For a sequence to be retained, a match of at least six nucleotides was required to both a V gene segment and a J gene segment. A rearrangement counted as productive if the CDR3 had no stop codons and remained in frame with V and J, and every other rearrangement counted as non-productive. CDR3 was defined by IMGT convention, running from the second conserved V-encoded cysteine to the conserved J-encoded phenylalanine. The earlier analysis of about 560 of the donors excluded any sequence lacking an unambiguous match to a single V gene segment. An earlier analysis of approximately 590 of the donors called V segments functional above 56.7% productive rearrangements and segregating when the between-donor standard deviation exceeded 5%. To diagnose cytomegalovirus status from the catalog of TCR beta chain sequences, a statistical classification framework was built. In a later analysis, V and J genes were assigned by comparing TCR nucleotide sequences against IMGT/GENE-DB human TR gene sequences. A later analysis assigned CDR3 sequences and most-parsimonious VDJ recombination scenarios with the TCRdist pipeline. A later analysis defined each TCR beta chain by its CDR3 amino acid sequence plus V-gene family, and excluded reads lacking a unique V-gene family. In a later analysis, fewer than 650 highly shared, low-generation-probability nucleotide sequences were removed to address suspected cross-contamination and a sequencing artifact. For each public chain, a later analysis derived a clonal expansion index from normalized ranks of inferred template counts within each repertoire. A later analysis computed generation probabilities with a VDJ recombination model fitted to out-of-frame rearrangements, and checked the results against IGoR. In a later analysis, TCR-TCR, TCR-HLA and TCR-CMV co-occurrence was scored with hypergeometric tests, and a repertoire-size bias correction was applied to TCR pairs. False discovery rates were estimated in a later analysis by permuting HLA or CMV assignments 20 times. In a later analysis, co-occurring TCRs were grouped with DBSCAN, and TCRdist sequence similarity was added when clustering was performed within HLA-allele-positive subsets. Repertoires with fewer than 30,000 or more than 120,000 public chains, plus five repertoires with anomalous nucleotide sharing, were excluded from co-occurrence clustering. TCRdb carries this immuneACCESS record with in-frame sequences only. Its versions omit some clonotypes, under half of them owing to an unresolved V gene in the studies checked, with the rest unexplained. V, J and clone size reflect that table, while D and trimming were determined from the DNA. For this sample there are fewer than 250,000 clones; around 84% appear just once. Under 2% of the sample comes from the top ten.

The chain is assembled from TRBV4-3 and TRBJ2-1; matching of 7 bases hints at TRBD2 as the D gene. The sequence came from a woman aged 18-29 years in good health and CMV-seronegative. Source material: PBMCs. The CDR3: CASSQDRRGGEVEQFF. The DNA sequence is as follows: TGCGCCAGCAGCCAAGATAGGCGCGGGGGCGAGGTTGAGCAGTTCTTC.